This record looks at one TCR beta chain sequence and its context. The antigen remains undetermined. Distinct nucleotide sequences in the sample also encode this CDR3. These data originate in a study of shared clonotypes between healthy human individuals. Broader study findings: Investigators expected sequencing depth to affect clonotype sharing among donors. Large sequencing depth failed to make sorted-subset sequencing complete, rarefaction showed. A few donors shared approximately 5% of their naive CD4 clonotypes.

Clones were read by immunoSEQ multiplex PCR, and TCRdb kept only the in-frame ones, dropping some. There are about 1 million clones in the sample; around 74% occur only once, and 1.4% to 1.5% lies in the top ten. Healthy HIV-negative adults with no recent acute infections or vaccinations were recruited as donors. Input material: memory CD4+ T cells sorted from blood. Noted subset: CD45RA-negative fraction. The receptor was derived from a young man in good health.

This chain's CDR3 is CASSLEGQPQHF. For the CDR3, the DNA is TGTGCCAGCAGCTTAGAGGGACAGCCCCAGCATTTT. V usage is TRBV7-9 and J usage is TRBJ1-5; D remains ambiguous. Trimming left V 1 base short and J 7 bases short, with 5 bases between. This CDR3 contains 12 residues. Germline loops: CDR1 SEHNR, CDR2 FQNEAQ (reference sequence).